Shown below are 2 T cell receptor beta chains from a single sample sequenced in a study of T cell responses to AZD1222 COVID-19 vaccine. The table came from immunoSEQ multiplex PCR; TCRdb's copy has only in-frame clones and leaves some out. The data hold about 100,000 clones, with around nine tenths observed a single time. The sample was peripheral blood, taken on day 0 of AZD1222 vaccination. All receptors derive from an adult in good health.

The J gene is TRBJ1-1, the V gene TRBV6-5, with D maybe TRBD1 (6 bases). Deletions cut 6 bases from V and 3 bases from J, with 14 bases between. The germline CDR1 and CDR2 sequences are MNHEY and SVGAGI. The CDR3 runs to 14 residues. CDR3 amino acids: CASRRGAMYTEAFF. The CDR3 region has the DNA TGTGCCAGCAGGAGGGGGGCCATGTACACTGAAGCTTTCTTT.

A remark on this clone: The junction differs from germline at one of its ends, possibly a read error. This chain connects TRBV7-9 to TRBJ2-7; D is ambiguous. Germline assignment: CDR1 SEHNR and CDR2 FQNEAQ (reference sequence). This CDR3 is built from 12 residues. CDR3 coding DNA: TGTGCCAGCAGCGTCTCCTCCTACGAGCAATACTTC. As protein: CASSVSSYEQYF.